These 18 T cell receptor beta chains originate from one sample sequenced in a study of early T cells in non-severe SARS-CoV-2 infection. TCRdb recomputed calls from the 5' RACE reads with MiXCR, one row per CDR3 protein. The sample lists some 97,000 distinct CDR3 sequences, about 11% seen once, with just over 4.5% in the top ten. The specimen was whole blood, collected at baseline. The receptors stem from an adult who was a healthcare worker with PCR-confirmed SARS-CoV-2 infection or an uninfected control (not recorded which).

V and J are TRBV6-5 and TRBJ2-3; 8 bases match TRBD2. The CDR3 consists of 15 residues. Germline V lookup: CDR1 MNHEY, CDR2 SVGAGI. The V gene end was trimmed by 6 bases and the J gene end by 0 bases; junction bases not matched to a gene: 5. The CDR3 here is CASSFQRGSTDTQYF. In DNA, the CDR3 is TGTGCCAGCAGCTTCCAGCGGGGGAGCACAGATACGCAGTATTTT.

This clonotype was observed a handful of times. The chain links TRBV6-1 to TRBJ1-2; tentative D call: TRBD1 (6 bases). The CDR3 consists of 13 residues. The germline V gene has CDR1 MNHNS and CDR2 SASEGT. V was trimmed by 1 base and J by 3 bases, leaving 6 bases between them. CDR3 sequence: CASSEDRDYGYTF. CDR3 nucleotides: TGTGCCAGCAGTGAAGACAGGGACTATGGCTACACCTTC.

This clonotype was detected a few times. The chain links TRBV29-1 to TRBJ1-1; 7 nucleotides agree with TRBD1. J gave up 2 bases and V 4 bases, and 7 bases lay outside the gene matches. Looked up from germline, CDR1 is SQVTM and CDR2 is ANQGSEA. The CDR3 consists of 14 residues. CDR3 DNA sequence: TGCAGCGTTGGAATATGGGACAGAAACACTGAAGCTTTCTTT. Translating gives CSVGIWDRNTEAFF.

This clonotype turned up a few times. The chain couples TRBV7-6 to TRBJ2-1, with D unclear. The CDR3 has 13 residues. V was clipped by 3 bases and J by 9 bases, with 12 bases between them. Germline V gives CDR1 SGHVS, CDR2 FNYEAQ. The CDR3 sequence is CASSFSSRSEQFF. DNA for the CDR3: TGTGCCAGCAGCTTCAGCTCCCGGTCTGAGCAGTTCTTC.

This chain connects TRBV20-1 to TRBJ2-3; D unresolved. Trimming cost V 5 bases and J 5 bases, with 8 bases left between them. Germline V gives CDR1 DFQATT, CDR2 SNEGSKA (reference sequence). CDR3 length: 11 amino acids. The CDR3 bases are TGCAGTGCTTTACAGCGAGATACGCAGTATTTT. This translates into CSALQRDTQYF.

This clonotype was counted many times. The chain links TRBV11-2 to TRBJ2-1; the match to TRBD2 covers 7 bases. V gave up 1 base and J gave up 9 bases; unmatched junction bases: 0. Germline CDR1 SGHAT, CDR2 FQNNGV. The CDR3 is made up of 12 amino acids. DNA of the CDR3: TGTGCCAGCAGCTTAGCGGGGGGTGAGCAGTTCTTC. Its translation is CASSLAGGEQFF.

This clonotype was counted only a few times. This chain links TRBV2 with TRBJ1-2, with a weak D call TRBD1 (5 bases). Looked up from germline, CDR1 is SNHLY and CDR2 is FYNNEI. V gave up 6 bases and J gave up 4 bases, with 15 bases separating them. The CDR3 runs 14 residues. CDR3 DNA sequence: TGTGCCAGCAGCACGGGACGGCCCCTCTATGGCTACACCTTC. Its translation: CASSTGRPLYGYTF. Full variable domain (outside the CDR3, taken from reference TRBV2 and TRBJ1-2): EPEVTQTPSHQVTQMGQEVILRCVPISNHLYFYWYRQILGQKVEFLVSFYNNEISEKSEIFDDQFSVERPDGSNFTLKIRSTKLEDSAMYFCASSTGRPLYGYTFGSGTRLTVV.

This clonotype was observed many times. The genes are TRBV7-2 and TRBJ1-1, with 7 bases matching TRBD1. V was pared by 1 base and J by 11 bases, with 7 bases of the junction left unmatched. The CDR3 consists of 13 residues. Looked up from germline, CDR1 is SGHTA and CDR2 is FQGNSA. DNA of the CDR3: TGTGCCAGCAGCTTAGAAGCAGGGGGTCTCGCTTTCTTT. Residues: CASSLEAGGLAFF.

This clonotype was observed a few times. The chain joins TRBV29-1 to TRBJ1-3; 8 positions match TRBD1. The V gene end was trimmed by 5 bases and the J gene end by 5 bases; junction bases not matched to a gene: 5. The CDR3 is 13 amino acids. In germline, CDR1 is SQVTM, CDR2 ANQGSEA. The CDR3 protein is CSVSGGPRNTIYF. The CDR3 bases are TGCAGCGTTTCAGGGGGCCCGCGAAACACCATATATTTT.

The chain is built from TRBV6-5 and TRBJ2-7; D may correspond to TRBD1 or TRBD2 (5 bases each). The length of the CDR3 is 14 residues. Germline CDR1 MNHEY, CDR2 SVGAGI. Trimming took off 6 bases at V and 1 base at J, with 13 bases between the two ends. DNA of the CDR3: TGTGCCAGCAGCCTCCGGGACGGATCCTACGAGCAGTACTTC. Protein product: CASSLRDGSYEQYF.

This clonotype was observed a handful of times. The gene calls are TRBV11-2 and TRBJ2-1; the match to TRBD2 covers 12 bases. V lost 0 bases to trimming and J lost 5 bases; unmatched junction nucleotides: 8. Germline V lookup: CDR1 SGHAT, CDR2 FQNNGV. CDR3 length: 18 residues. CDR3 residues: CASSLDLLAGGPNNEQFF. The DNA of the CDR3 is TGTGCCAGCAGCTTAGATCTCCTAGCGGGGGGGCCAAACAATGAGCAGTTCTTC.

This clonotype was detected only a few times. This rearrangement joins TRBV4-3 to TRBJ1-1; TRBD1 matches 7 bases. From germline, CDR1 is LGHNA and CDR2 YSLEER. This CDR3 contains 16 residues. V gave up 1 base and J gave up 2 bases; unmatched junction bases: 7. The CDR3 sequence: CASSQGSIGGNTEAFF. The CDR3 bases are TGCGCCAGCAGCCAAGGGAGCATAGGGGGCAACACTGAAGCTTTCTTT.

This clonotype occurred many times. The rearrangement links TRBV2 to TRBJ1-6; unclear D gene. Germline V gene data show CDR1 as SNHLY and CDR2 as FYNNEI. V lost 6 bases and J 5 bases, leaving 5 bases between the germline ends. This CDR3 is 12 amino acids long. The CDR3 loop reads CASRADNSPLHF. The CDR3 bases are TGTGCCAGCAGAGCAGATAATTCACCCCTCCACTTT.

There are a few counts of this clonotype. This chain connects TRBV28 to TRBJ2-3, with a weak D call TRBD2 (6 bases). The CDR3 has 14 residues. Germline loops: CDR1 MDHEN, CDR2 SYDVKM. V lost 8 bases and J lost 2, with 14 bases in between. The CDR3 sequence is CASSPGGTTDTQYF. CDR3 in DNA: TGTGCCAGCTCTCCTGGGGGGACCACAGATACGCAGTATTTT.

In this sample, this clonotype turned up a few times. V gene TRBV20-1 combines with J gene TRBJ2-2; no firm D call. With 1 base removed from V and 2 bases from J, the gap between germline ends came to 14 bases. This CDR3 is 16 amino acids long. Germline V gives CDR1 DFQATT, CDR2 SNEGSKA (reference sequence). The CDR3 reads CSARGPGSQNTGELFF. The DNA of the CDR3 is TGCAGTGCTAGAGGGCCAGGTTCCCAAAACACCGGGGAGCTGTTTTTT.

This clonotype was seen only a few times. The chain couples TRBV20-1 to TRBJ2-5, with D maybe TRBD2 (6 bases). CDR1 and CDR2 (germline): DFQATT, SNEGSKA (reference sequence). CDR3 length: 12 residues. Trimming cost V 6 bases and J 4 bases, with 12 bases left between them. The CDR3 protein is CSAYRRGETQYF. CDR3 nucleotide sequence: TGCAGTGCCTATCGGCGGGGAGAGACCCAGTACTTC.

This chain joins TRBV5-6 and TRBJ2-2; 7 positions agree with TRBD1. Germline trimming cut 4 bases from V and 3 bases from J; bases unmatched to any gene: 6. The CDR3 runs 15 residues. Germline CDR1 and CDR2: SGHDT and YYEEEE. The CDR3 DNA reads as TGTGCCAGCAGCCCCGACAGGGCTTACACCGGGGAGCTGTTTTTT. Protein product: CASSPDRAYTGELFF.

This clonotype showed up just a few times. The chain joins TRBV13 to TRBJ2-7; 10 nucleotides agree with TRBD2. With 4 bases clipped from V and 8 bases from J, the junction kept 11 bases outside the gene matches. Germline V gene data show CDR1 as PRHDT and CDR2 as FYEKMQ (reference sequence). This CDR3 has 15 amino acids. The CDR3: CASSSYRGTSGKQYF. The CDR3 DNA reads TGTGCCAGCAGCTCATATAGAGGTACTAGCGGGAAGCAGTACTTC.